Listed here is a single T cell receptor beta chain. This record belongs to a study of blood T cell repertoires in COVID-19. About the research overall: The analysed material was cDNA or gDNA that came from T cells, B-cell-depleted T cells, or PBMCs.

The CDR3 covers 17 residues. The J segment lost 7 bases and the V segment lost 0 bases, leaving 10 bases of the junction unmatched. CDR1 and CDR2 (germline): LNHNV, YYDKDF (reference sequence). Some clones are missing from TCRdb's copy, which holds only in-frame ones; the method was immunoSEQ multiplex PCR. Of around 70,000 clones in the sample, over 80% were seen once. Material: peripheral blood. The J gene is TRBJ2-2, the V gene TRBV15; 8 bases are a match to TRBD2. This TCR was recovered from a man between 50 and 59 years old with COVID-19, enrolled during active disease. CDR3 sequence: CATSRDLVAAGGGELFF. For the CDR3, the DNA is TGTGCCACCAGCAGAGATTTAGTGGCGGCGGGAGGCGGGGAGCTGTTTTTT.